This TCR beta chain was found in a study of cytomegalovirus exposure and HLA in healthy donors. Findings and limits, study-wide: Later analysis demonstrated an association between a missense DCLRE1C variant and TCR beta V- and J-gene trimming. For cytomegalovirus status, the classifier reportedly gave diagnoses with high specificity and sensitivity.

PCR primers comprised 60 Vbeta and 13 Jbeta primers. Sequencing used immunoSEQ multiplex PCR; TCRdb keeps in-frame clones, though not all of them. The repertoire holds around 180,000 clones, with 77% as singletons. In the case of this clone: Its antigen is unidentified.

The donors gave bone marrow, and they were healthy. With 5 bases clipped from V and 5 bases from J, the junction kept 7 bases outside the gene matches. Germline loops: CDR1 MDHEN, CDR2 SYDVKM. This CDR3 comprises 15 residues. The V call is TRBV28, the J call TRBJ2-3, with TRBD2 identical over 10 bases. Sample: PBMCs. This TCR was recovered from a woman aged 25 to 39 in good health and CMV-seropositive. The CDR3 region is CASSGPGLARDTQYF. CDR3 DNA: TGTGCCAGCAGTGGCCCGGGACTAGCGCGAGATACGCAGTATTTT.